This T cell receptor (beta chain) derives from a study of blood T cell repertoires in COVID-19. Background on the study: COVID-19 samples collected from the United States, Italy and Spain covered acute and convalescent phases.

CDR1 and CDR2 from the germline V gene are MNHEY and SMNVEV (reference sequence). This CDR3 has 17 amino acids. Trimming cost V 1 base and J 4 bases, with 16 bases left between them. In the authors' methods: Counts of nucleated cells, estimated from reference gene primer amplification, were obtained. Profiled with immunoSEQ multiplex PCR; TCRdb holds only in-frame clones, not every one. V and J calls and clone size are copied from that table; D and trimming were computed from the DNA. The table shows roughly 230,000 clones, with 80% to 90% occurring only once. Material for sequencing was peripheral blood. The origin of this receptor is a woman aged 40 to 50 who had recovered from COVID-19. The genes are TRBV27 and TRBJ2-2, with TRBD2 as a possible D gene (5 bases). The DNA for the CDR3 is TGTGCCAGCAGTTTATTAACACTTACTAGTTCCACCGGGGAGCTGTTTTTT. Translation gives CASSLLTLTSSTGELFF.